The clone carrying this T cell receptor beta chain was observed a handful of times. Sequencing was performed with immunoSEQ multiplex PCR; in TCRdb, only in-frame clones are kept and a portion is missing. The sample includes 100,000 to 120,000 clones, about 71% of them seen just once. The data are from a study of shared clonotypes between healthy human individuals. At the level of the study: Plates per donor: three CD4 naive, three CD4 memory, two CD8 naive, one CD8 memory.

The CDR3 has 13 residues. CDR1 and CDR2 from the germline V gene are LNHDA and SQIVND (reference sequence). This chain connects TRBV19 to TRBJ2-7; TRBD2 agrees at 8 bases. The origin of this receptor is a woman between 25 and 40 years old in good health. Specimen: memory CD8+ T cells sorted from blood. Documented subset: CD45RO+ cells pooled with CCR7-negative TemRA cells. The CDR3 is CSTASGLTYEQYF. The CDR3 region has the DNA TGTAGCACGGCTAGCGGGCTTACCTACGAGCAGTACTTC.